Below, one T cell receptor (beta chain) is given with its context. Antigen unknown. These data come from a study of OX40 agonist ivuxolimab in advanced cancers. General study findings and limits: On average, a greater number of expanded clones characterised CD8+ T cells relative to CD4+. At 0.1 to 3.0 mg/kg and by week 6, clonal expansion occurred in CD4+ and CD8+ blood T cells.

Generated by immunoSEQ multiplex PCR, the TCRdb table keeps only in-frame clones and is missing some. The repertoire holds approximately 46,000 clones, with about 80% as singletons. The V gene's germline CDR1 is SGDLS and CDR2 YYNGEE. Trimming took off 0 bases at V and 2 bases at J, with 6 bases between the two ends. The CDR3 runs to 15 residues. Blood draws occurred at baseline, cycle 4 day 1, and cycle 7 day 1. The receptor was derived from an adult with an advanced solid tumor such as melanoma, head and neck, liver or kidney cancer. The V call is TRBV9, the J call TRBJ2-6; D is uncertain. The source material was CD4+ or CD8+ T cells sorted from blood, sampled in a trial of the OX40 agonist ivuxolimab. The CDR3 spells CASSVGSTGANVLTF. The CDR3 DNA follows: TGTGCCAGCAGCGTAGGTAGTACTGGGGCCAACGTCCTGACTTTC.